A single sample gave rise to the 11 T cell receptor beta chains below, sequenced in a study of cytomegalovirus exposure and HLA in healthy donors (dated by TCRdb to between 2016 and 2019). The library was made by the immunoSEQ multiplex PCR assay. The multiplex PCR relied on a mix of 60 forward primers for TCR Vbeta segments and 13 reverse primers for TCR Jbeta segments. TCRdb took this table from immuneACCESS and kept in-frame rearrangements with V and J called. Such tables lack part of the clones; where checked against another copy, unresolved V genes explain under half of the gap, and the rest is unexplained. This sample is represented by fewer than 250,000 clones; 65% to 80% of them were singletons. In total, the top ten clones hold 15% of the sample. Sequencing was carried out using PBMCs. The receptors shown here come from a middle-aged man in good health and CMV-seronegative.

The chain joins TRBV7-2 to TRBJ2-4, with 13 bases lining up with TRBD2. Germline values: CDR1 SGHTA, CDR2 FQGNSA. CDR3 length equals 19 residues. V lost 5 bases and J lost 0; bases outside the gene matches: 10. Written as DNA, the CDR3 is TGTGCCAGCAGCGGCGGGACTAGCGGGACTAACCTAGCCAAAAACATTCAGTACTTC. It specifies CASSGGTSGTNLAKNIQYF.

The CDR3 nucleotides are TGCGCCAGCAGCCCTCGAATGATTTCGGGACAGAACAATGAGCAGTTCTTC. Translated, it gives CASSPRMISGQNNEQFF. The chain combines TRBV4-3 with TRBJ2-1; 7 bases line up with TRBD1. The ends lost 4 bases at V and 5 bases at J; junction bases unmatched: 14. There are 17 residues in the CDR3. The germline CDR1 and CDR2 sequences are LGHNA and YSLEER.

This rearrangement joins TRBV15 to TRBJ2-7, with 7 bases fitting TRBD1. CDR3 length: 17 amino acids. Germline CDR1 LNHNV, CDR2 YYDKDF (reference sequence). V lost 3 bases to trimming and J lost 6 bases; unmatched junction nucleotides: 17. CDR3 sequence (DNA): TGTGCCACCAGCAGCCGGGACAGCTCCGTTGAGACCTCCGAGCAGTACTTC. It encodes CATSSRDSSVETSEQYF.

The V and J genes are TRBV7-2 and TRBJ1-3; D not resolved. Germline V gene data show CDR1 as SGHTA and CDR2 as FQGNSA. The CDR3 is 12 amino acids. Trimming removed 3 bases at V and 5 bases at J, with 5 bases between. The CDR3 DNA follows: TGTGCCAGCAGCTTGTATAGAAACACCATATATTTT. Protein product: CASSLYRNTIYF.

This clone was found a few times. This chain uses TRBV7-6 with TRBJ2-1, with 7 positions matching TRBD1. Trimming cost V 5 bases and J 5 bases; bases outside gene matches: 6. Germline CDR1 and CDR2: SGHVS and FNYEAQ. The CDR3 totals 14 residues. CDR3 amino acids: CASSPGQVHNEQFF. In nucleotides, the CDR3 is TGTGCCAGCAGCCCAGGACAGGTGCACAATGAGCAGTTCTTC.

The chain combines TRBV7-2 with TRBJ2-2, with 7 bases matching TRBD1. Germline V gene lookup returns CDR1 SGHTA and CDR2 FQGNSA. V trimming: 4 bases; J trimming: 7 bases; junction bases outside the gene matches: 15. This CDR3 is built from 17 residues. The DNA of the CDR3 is TGTGCCAGCAGCTCACACACCGGGACAGCGTTTGGCGGGGAGCTGTTTTTT. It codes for CASSSHTGTAFGGELFF.

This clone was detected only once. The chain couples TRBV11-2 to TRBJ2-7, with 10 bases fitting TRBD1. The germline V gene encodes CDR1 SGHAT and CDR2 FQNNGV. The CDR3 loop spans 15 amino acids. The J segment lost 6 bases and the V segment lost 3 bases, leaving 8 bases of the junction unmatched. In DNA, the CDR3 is TGTGCCAGCAGCTTCACCGGGACAGGGGTGAGCGAGCAGTACTTC. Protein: CASSFTGTGVSEQYF.

DNA for the CDR3: TGCGCCAGCGGCAGGGGGGACACTGAAGCTTTCTTT. Its protein is CASGRGDTEAFF. V usage is TRBV5-1 and J usage is TRBJ1-1, with TRBD1 matching 7 bases. The germline gives CDR1 SGHRS, CDR2 YFSETQ. With V trimmed by 7 bases and J by 3 bases, 3 bases remained unmatched. CDR3 length: 12 residues.

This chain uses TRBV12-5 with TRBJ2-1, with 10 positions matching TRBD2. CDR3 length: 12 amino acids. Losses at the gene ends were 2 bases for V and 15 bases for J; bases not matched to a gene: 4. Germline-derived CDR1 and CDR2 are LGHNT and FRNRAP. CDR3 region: CASGLLGLAAFF. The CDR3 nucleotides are TGTGCTAGTGGTTTGTTAGGACTAGCGGCGTTCTTC.

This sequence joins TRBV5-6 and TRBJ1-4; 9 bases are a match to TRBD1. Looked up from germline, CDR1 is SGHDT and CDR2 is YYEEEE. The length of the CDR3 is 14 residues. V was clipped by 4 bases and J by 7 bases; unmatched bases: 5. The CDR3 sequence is CASSEQGAGEKLFF. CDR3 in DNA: TGTGCCAGCAGCGAACAGGGGGCCGGTGAAAAACTGTTTTTT.

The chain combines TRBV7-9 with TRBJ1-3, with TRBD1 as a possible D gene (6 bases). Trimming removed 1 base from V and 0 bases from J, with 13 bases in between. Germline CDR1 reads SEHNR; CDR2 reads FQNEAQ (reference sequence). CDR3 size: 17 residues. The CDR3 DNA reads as TGTGCCAGCAGCTTAGTGAACGGGACACGCTCTGGAAACACCATATATTTT. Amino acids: CASSLVNGTRSGNTIYF.